This TCR beta chain was sequenced in a study of Graves' ophthalmopathy and Graves' hyperthyroidism. This clonotype was detected a few times. Germline values: CDR1 MNHEY, CDR2 SMNVEV (reference sequence). CDR3 size: 12 residues. V lost 3 bases and J 7 bases, leaving 7 bases between the germline ends. Symptoms, serum thyroxine and TRAb, thyroid ultrasound, and orbital computed tomography formed the diagnostic basis. From RNA, the CDR3 regions of TCR beta chains were amplified and sequenced. First-round RT-PCR with HTBI primers preceded a second-round multiplex PCR. TCRdb independently ran MiXCR on the multiplex PCR reads; one entry per CDR3 protein. The data show 200,000 to 250,000 distinct CDR3 sequences, roughly 21% seen once.

The rearrangement links TRBV27 to TRBJ1-5; D is undetermined. Sequencing was carried out using peripheral blood. The TCR was taken from a woman aged 50 to 60 with Graves' ophthalmopathy. CDR3 sequence: CASSFGEQPQHF. The CDR3 region has the DNA TGTGCCAGCAGTTTCGGAGAACAGCCCCAGCATTTT.